The sequence of this T cell receptor (beta chain) was determined in a study of T cell changes during pregnancy in multiple sclerosis. CDR1 and CDR2 from the germline V gene are SGHNT and YENEEA. The CDR3 runs 16 residues. The V and J ends lost 1 base and 1 base, in that order; junction bases with no gene match: 2. Clones were read by immunoSEQ multiplex PCR, and TCRdb kept only the in-frame ones, dropping some. The sample includes 93,000 or so clones, roughly 93% of them seen just once. V and J are TRBV11-3 and TRBJ2-3, with 10 positions matching TRBD2. The sample here was peripheral blood, taken after pregnancy. The sequence was collected from a female donor with multiple sclerosis, enrolled in a pregnancy study. CDR3 in amino acids: CASSLGTSGGTDTQYF. The CDR3 bases are TGTGCCAGCAGCTTAGGTACTAGCGGGGGCACAGATACGCAGTATTTT.